The 26 T cell receptor beta chains reported below all come from one sample, sequenced in a study of blood T cells in healthy people across ages. The authors ran a second PCR of roughly 7 to 11 cycles using a sample-barcoded 5' primer and a J-beta primer mix. TCRdb re-derived calls from the 5' RACE reads in MiXCR, one entry per CDR3 protein. The sample contains about 1,500,000 distinct CDR3 sequences, over 25% of which appear only once. Sequenced: blood. The receptors here all came from a woman in her twenties or thirties in good health.

This clonotype was counted ten times or more. The CDR3 sequence: CASSHFGLAFDNEQFF. The CDR3, as DNA: TGTGCCAGCAGCCATTTCGGACTAGCTTTCGACAATGAGCAGTTCTTC. The genes are TRBV7-9 and TRBJ2-1, with 8 positions matching TRBD2. Germline values: CDR1 SEHNR, CDR2 FQNEAQ (reference sequence). The CDR3 runs 16 residues. The V gene end was trimmed by 5 bases and the J gene end by 5 bases; junction bases not matched to a gene: 11.

This clonotype was seen a handful of times. The V and J genes are TRBV20-1 and TRBJ1-2; 7 positions agree with TRBD1. The CDR3 contains 14 residues. V shed 3 bases, J shed 4 bases, and the junction held 8 bases outside the gene matches. CDR1 and CDR2 from the germline V gene are DFQATT and SNEGSKA (reference sequence). The CDR3 reads CSASGGQQSYGYTF. The CDR3 region has the DNA TGCAGTGCTAGTGGGGGACAGCAAAGCTATGGCTACACCTTC.

This clonotype was observed many times. This chain joins TRBV6-5 and TRBJ2-1; D is perhaps TRBD1 or TRBD2 (5 bases each). CDR3 length equals 14 residues. V dropped 0 bases and J dropped 5 bases, with 8 bases sitting between them. From germline, CDR1 is MNHEY and CDR2 SVGAGI. The chain's CDR3 is CASSYSRGDNEQFF. CDR3 nucleotide sequence: TGTGCCAGCAGTTACTCGAGGGGCGACAATGAGCAGTTCTTC.

This clonotype was seen at least ten times. The rearrangement links TRBV5-1 to TRBJ2-1, with 12 bases matching TRBD1. CDR1 SGHRS and CDR2 YFSETQ come from the germline V gene. The CDR3 sequence is 16 residues long. V was pared by 4 bases and J by 10 bases, with 12 bases of the junction left unmatched. DNA for the CDR3: TGCGCCAGCAGCCTATACCGGGACAGGGGGCAAGGGGAGCAGTTCTTC. This gives the protein CASSLYRDRGQGEQFF.

This clonotype appeared many times. This chain uses TRBV24-1 with TRBJ2-1; D is unclear. This CDR3 spans 13 amino acids. Germline V gene data show CDR1 as KGHDR and CDR2 as SFDVKD. The V end was cut by 6 bases, the J end by 5 bases, with 10 bases between. The CDR3 protein is CATSPLANNEQFF. DNA of the CDR3: TGTGCCACCAGTCCTTTGGCGAACAATGAGCAGTTCTTC.

CDR3 residues: CASGLVPPGETQYF. CDR3 nucleotide sequence: TGTGCTAGTGGTTTGGTACCTCCCGGAGAGACCCAGTACTTC. The rearrangement links TRBV12-5 to TRBJ2-5; D uncertain. V was clipped by 0 bases and J by 4 bases, with 9 bases between them. Germline V gene data show CDR1 as LGHNT and CDR2 as FRNRAP. The CDR3 has 14 amino acids.

This sequence joins TRBV6-6 and TRBJ2-2, with D perhaps being TRBD1 or TRBD2 (5 bases each). V gave up 2 bases and J gave up 5 bases, with 12 bases separating them. The CDR3 sequence is 15 residues long. Per the germline V gene, CDR1 is MNHNY and CDR2 is SVGAGI (reference sequence). As DNA, the CDR3 is TGTGCCAGCAGTTACGAGGGGACGGTGACCGGGGAGCTGTTTTTT. Translation: CASSYEGTVTGELFF.

As concerns this clonotype: Just one base apart from a much larger clone, this may be a read error. The rearrangement joins TRBV10-3 to TRBJ2-4, with 8 bases that match TRBD2. The trim removed 6 bases at V and 15 bases at J, leaving 13 bases unmatched. Germline CDR1 and CDR2: ENHRY and SYGVKD. This CDR3 has 13 residues. The CDR3 region has the DNA TGTGCCATCAGCCCCACTAGCGGATACGAGCGGTACTTC. It is translated as CAISPTSGYERYF.

There are a few counts of this clonotype. V and J are TRBV20-1 and TRBJ1-3; D not certain. V lost 2 bases and J lost 2, with 7 bases in between. The CDR3 runs 13 residues. CDR1 and CDR2 (germline): DFQATT, SNEGSKA (reference sequence). The CDR3 DNA follows: TGCAGTGCTAGAAGAGCAGCTGGAAACACCATATATTTT. This codes for CSARRAAGNTIYF.

This clonotype was recorded only once. The J gene is TRBJ1-5, the V gene TRBV19; 11 nucleotides agree with TRBD1. V lost 4 bases to trimming and J lost 9 bases; unmatched junction nucleotides: 8. Germline V gene data show CDR1 as LNHDA and CDR2 as SQIVND (reference sequence). The CDR3 runs 15 residues. CDR3 in DNA: TGTGCCAGTAGTACCCGGGACAGGGGGATTGTGCCCCAGCATTTT. Translating gives CASSTRDRGIVPQHF.

This clonotype was observed a few times. The V and J genes are TRBV10-2 and TRBJ2-4, with D possibly being TRBD1 (6 bases). Trimming took 2 bases from V and 3 from J, leaving 20 bases between them. The CDR3 is 18 amino acids. Germline V gives CDR1 WSHSY, CDR2 SAAADI. The chain's CDR3 is CASSETFSARGDKNIQYF. The CDR3 region has the DNA TGCGCCAGCAGTGAGACTTTTTCGGCCAGGGGTGACAAAAACATTCAGTACTTC.

The table lists this clonotype with a count of one. V is TRBV5-1 and J is TRBJ1-4; D possibly corresponds to TRBD1 (6 bases). The CDR3 totals 16 residues. The V gene lost 6 bases and the J gene lost 0 bases, with 15 bases spanning the gap. The germline CDR1 and CDR2 sequences are SGHRS and YFSETQ. DNA of the CDR3: TGCGCCAGCAACCAAGGGACATCGGCAACTAATGAAAAACTGTTTTTT. It yields the protein CASNQGTSATNEKLFF.

The V call is TRBV28, the J call TRBJ2-3; tentatively, D is TRBD1 or TRBD2 (5 bases each). The germline V and J ends were trimmed by 5 bases and 3 bases, with 15 bases remaining between them. This CDR3 contains 15 residues. Germline CDR1 reads MDHEN; CDR2 reads SYDVKM. The DNA for the CDR3 is TGTGCCAGCAGTCAAGCAGGGACGCGGACAGATACGCAGTATTTT. Protein product: CASSQAGTRTDTQYF.

This clonotype has ten or more counts. The chain is built from TRBV4-1 and TRBJ2-7, with TRBD1 matching 8 bases. From germline, CDR1 is MGHRA and CDR2 YSYEKL. The length of the CDR3 is 16 residues. J was trimmed by 4 bases and V by 0 bases; bases with no gene match: 8. The CDR3 sequence: CASSQDEGQGAYEQYF. The DNA of the CDR3 is TGCGCCAGCAGCCAAGATGAAGGACAGGGAGCTTACGAGCAGTACTTC.

This clonotype was counted once. The genes are TRBV7-2 and TRBJ2-7; 7 bases are a match to TRBD1. Germline values: CDR1 SGHTA, CDR2 FQGNSA. Trimming took 5 bases from V and 6 from J; bases not matched to a gene: 10. The CDR3 covers 14 residues. The CDR3 DNA is TGTGCCAGCAGCCTTCCAGGACAGGTGACCGAGCAGTACTTC. Translated: CASSLPGQVTEQYF.

The chain is built from TRBV7-9 and TRBJ1-2, with D uncertain. The CDR3 runs to 14 residues. V was trimmed by 4 bases and J by 7 bases, leaving 16 bases between them. The germline CDR1 and CDR2 sequences are SEHNR and FQNEAQ (reference sequence). CDR3 DNA: TGTGCCAGCAGCTACGACCAATGGAACCTTGGCTACACCTTC. Translation gives CASSYDQWNLGYTF.

This clonotype appeared a few times. One junction end disagrees with the germline gene, perhaps due to a read error. The chain couples TRBV5-1 to TRBJ2-1, with 9 positions matching TRBD1. CDR3 length equals 15 residues. Germline V gives CDR1 SGHRS, CDR2 YFSETQ. The CDR3 reads CANSFRDRVPNEQFF. The CDR3 DNA reads as TGCGCCAACAGCTTCCGGGACAGGGTACCCAATGAGCAGTTCTTC.

This chain joins TRBV7-2 and TRBJ2-3; D ambiguous. Germline CDR1 is SGHTA and CDR2 is FQGNSA. Between the trimmed V and J ends, which lost 3 bases and 4 bases, there was a span of 14 bases. The CDR3 sequence is 15 residues long. The CDR3 sequence: CASSFRAFEADTQYF. DNA of the CDR3: TGTGCCAGCAGCTTTAGGGCCTTCGAGGCAGATACGCAGTATTTT.

This clonotype was seen at least ten times. The chain uses TRBV24-1 and TRBJ2-7, with D unresolved. Deletions cut 9 bases from V and 6 bases from J, with 11 bases between. This CDR3 contains 11 residues. Germline V gene lookup returns CDR1 KGHDR and CDR2 SFDVKD. DNA for the CDR3: TGTGCCACCGTTCAGGCAAGCGAGCAGTACTTC. This translates into CATVQASEQYF.

This clonotype has more than one count but fewer than ten. V and J are TRBV7-2 and TRBJ1-2; 10 bases agree with TRBD1. The germline V gene has CDR1 SGHTA and CDR2 FQGNSA. The CDR3 totals 15 residues. The V and J ends lost 5 bases and 7 bases, in that order; junction bases with no gene match: 10. The CDR3 nucleotides read TGTGCCAGCAGCATCGGGACAGGGGATTTCGGTGGCTACACCTTC. Protein: CASSIGTGDFGGYTF.

This sequence joins TRBV5-5 and TRBJ2-1; no firm D call. Germline CDR1 SGHKS, CDR2 YYEKEE (reference sequence). This CDR3 region has 15 residues. The ends were cut back, 0 bases at V and 4 bases at J, with 11 bases in the middle. The CDR3 bases are TGTGCCAGCAGCTTGGGAGAACTCTCGTACAATGAGCAGTTCTTC. Translated, it gives CASSLGELSYNEQFF.

This clonotype turned up a few times. This chain links TRBV7-9 with TRBJ2-7; D is possibly TRBD1 or TRBD2 (5 bases each). Germline V CDR1 and CDR2: SEHNR, FQNEAQ (reference sequence). Trimming removed 5 bases at V and 0 bases at J, with 11 bases between. CDR3 length: 14 amino acids. CDR3 amino acids: CASSGADFSYEQYF. CDR3 DNA sequence: TGTGCCAGCAGCGGGGCGGACTTCTCCTACGAGCAGTACTTC.

This clonotype was counted a few times. The V and J genes are TRBV12-3 or TRBV12-4 and TRBJ1-2; D gene uncertain. The CDR3 is made up of 11 amino acids. V lost 11 bases to trimming and J lost 8 bases, with 15 bases between them. The CDR3 here is CAQHGLDGYTF. The CDR3 DNA reads as TGTGCCCAGCATGGTCTCGACGGCTACACCTTC.

This rearrangement joins TRBV11-2 to TRBJ2-5; D is ambiguous. The J call may be faulty, since TRBJ2-7 better matches the DNA end. The CDR3 runs 14 residues. Germline assignment: CDR1 SGHAT and CDR2 FQNNGV. The DNA for the CDR3 is TGTGCCAGCAGCTTAGTCGGCAGCAACGGCGAGCAGTACTTC. Its protein product is CASSLVGSNGEQYF.

The rearrangement links TRBV11-2 to TRBJ1-6; D perhaps matches TRBD1 (5 bases). Trimming stripped 5 bases from V and 5 bases from J, with 16 bases between. The CDR3 is 16 amino acids. Germline V CDR1 and CDR2: SGHAT, FQNNGV. Here the CDR3 reads CASSRSTGQNNSPLHF. The CDR3 DNA reads TGTGCCAGCAGCCGCTCCACAGGACAAAATAATTCACCCCTCCACTTT.

The chain links TRBV9 to TRBJ2-3, with 11 bases matching TRBD2. With 5 bases clipped from V and 2 bases from J, the junction kept 4 bases outside the gene matches. Germline values: CDR1 SGDLS, CDR2 YYNGEE. This CDR3 is built from 15 residues. As DNA, the CDR3 is TGTGCCAGCAGTGTACTAGCGGGAGACACAGATACGCAGTATTTT. Its translation: CASSVLAGDTDTQYF.